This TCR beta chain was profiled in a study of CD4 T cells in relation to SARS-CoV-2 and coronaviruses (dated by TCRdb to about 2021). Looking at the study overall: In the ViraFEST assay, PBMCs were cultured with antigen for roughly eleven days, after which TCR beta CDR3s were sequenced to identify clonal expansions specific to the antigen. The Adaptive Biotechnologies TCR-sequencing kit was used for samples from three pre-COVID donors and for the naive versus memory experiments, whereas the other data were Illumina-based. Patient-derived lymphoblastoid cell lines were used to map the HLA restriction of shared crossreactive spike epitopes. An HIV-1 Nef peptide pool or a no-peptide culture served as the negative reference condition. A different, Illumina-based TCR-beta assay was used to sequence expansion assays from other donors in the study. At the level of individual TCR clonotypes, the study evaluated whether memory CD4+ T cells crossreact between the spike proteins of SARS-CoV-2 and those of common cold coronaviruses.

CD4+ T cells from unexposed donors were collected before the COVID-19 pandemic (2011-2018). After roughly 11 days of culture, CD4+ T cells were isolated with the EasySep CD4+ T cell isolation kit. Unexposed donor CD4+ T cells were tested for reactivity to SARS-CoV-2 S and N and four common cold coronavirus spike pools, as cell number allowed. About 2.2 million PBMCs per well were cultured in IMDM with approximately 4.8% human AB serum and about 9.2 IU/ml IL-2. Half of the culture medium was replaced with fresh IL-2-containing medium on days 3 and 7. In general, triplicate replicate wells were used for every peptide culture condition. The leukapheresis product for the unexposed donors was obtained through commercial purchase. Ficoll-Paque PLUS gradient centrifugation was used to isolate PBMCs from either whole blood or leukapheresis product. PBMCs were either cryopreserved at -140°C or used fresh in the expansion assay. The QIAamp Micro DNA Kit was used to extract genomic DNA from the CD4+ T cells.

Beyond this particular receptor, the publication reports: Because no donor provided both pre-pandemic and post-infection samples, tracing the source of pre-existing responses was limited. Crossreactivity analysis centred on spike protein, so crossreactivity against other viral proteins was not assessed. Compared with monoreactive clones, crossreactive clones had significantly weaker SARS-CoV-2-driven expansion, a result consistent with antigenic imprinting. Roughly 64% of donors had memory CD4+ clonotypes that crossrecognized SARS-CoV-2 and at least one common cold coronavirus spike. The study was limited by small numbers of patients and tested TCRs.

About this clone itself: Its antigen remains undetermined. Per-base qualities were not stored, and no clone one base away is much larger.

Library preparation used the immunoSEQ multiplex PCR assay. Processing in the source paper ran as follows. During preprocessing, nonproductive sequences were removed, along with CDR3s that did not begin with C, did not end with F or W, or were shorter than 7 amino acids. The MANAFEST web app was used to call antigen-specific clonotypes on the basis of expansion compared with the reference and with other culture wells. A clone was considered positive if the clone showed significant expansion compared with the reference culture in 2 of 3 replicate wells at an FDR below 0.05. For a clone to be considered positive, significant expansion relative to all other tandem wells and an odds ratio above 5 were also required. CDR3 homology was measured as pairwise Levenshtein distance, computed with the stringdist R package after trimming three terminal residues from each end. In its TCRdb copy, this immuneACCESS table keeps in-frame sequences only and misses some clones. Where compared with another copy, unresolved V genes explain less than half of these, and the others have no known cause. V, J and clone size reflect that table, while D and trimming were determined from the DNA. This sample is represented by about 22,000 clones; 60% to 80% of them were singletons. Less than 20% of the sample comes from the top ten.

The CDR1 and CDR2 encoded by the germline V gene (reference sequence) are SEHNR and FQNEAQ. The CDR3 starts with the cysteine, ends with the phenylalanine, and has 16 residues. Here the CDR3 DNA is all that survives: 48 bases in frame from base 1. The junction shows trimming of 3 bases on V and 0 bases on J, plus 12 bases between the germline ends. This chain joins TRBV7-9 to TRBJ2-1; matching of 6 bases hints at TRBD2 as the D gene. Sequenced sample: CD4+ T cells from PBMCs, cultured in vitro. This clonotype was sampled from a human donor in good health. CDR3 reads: CASSFAHGGSYNEQFF. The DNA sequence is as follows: TGTGCCAGCAGCTTCGCCCACGGGGGCTCCTACAATGAGCAGTTCTTC.